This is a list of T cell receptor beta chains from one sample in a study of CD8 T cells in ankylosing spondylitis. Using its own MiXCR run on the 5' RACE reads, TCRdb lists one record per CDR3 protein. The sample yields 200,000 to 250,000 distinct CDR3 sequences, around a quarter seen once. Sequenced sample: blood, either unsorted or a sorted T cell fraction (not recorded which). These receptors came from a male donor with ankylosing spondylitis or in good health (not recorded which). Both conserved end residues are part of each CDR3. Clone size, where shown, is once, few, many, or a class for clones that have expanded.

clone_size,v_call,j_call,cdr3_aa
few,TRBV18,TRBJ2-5,CASSILAGAPNVDIAQYF
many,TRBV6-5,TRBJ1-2,CASSYSAGLSGYTF
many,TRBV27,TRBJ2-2,CASRGTSGNTGELFF
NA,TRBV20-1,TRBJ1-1,CSARWTEAFF
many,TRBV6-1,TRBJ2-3,CASSVWEGLTDTQYF
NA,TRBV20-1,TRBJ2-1,CSARDKRRGSYNEQFF
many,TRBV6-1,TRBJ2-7,CASSMGLAGFYEQYF
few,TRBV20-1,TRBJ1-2,CSARSPKQPALYGYTF
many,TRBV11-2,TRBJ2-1,CASSLDLRRGANEQFF
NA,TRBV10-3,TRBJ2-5,CAITEGLERGETQYF
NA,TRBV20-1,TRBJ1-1,CSARDGQGADTEAFF
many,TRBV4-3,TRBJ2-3,CASSQDYPEGVTDTQYF
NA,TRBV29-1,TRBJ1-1,CSAAGRMNTEAFF
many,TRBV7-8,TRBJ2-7,CASSSNGASGSYEQYF
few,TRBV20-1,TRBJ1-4,CSARQDSYNEKLFF
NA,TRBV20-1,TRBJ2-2,CSARGQGAGELFF
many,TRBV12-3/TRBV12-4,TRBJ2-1,CASSFGDRDANEQFF
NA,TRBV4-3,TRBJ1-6,CASSQESALYSPLHF
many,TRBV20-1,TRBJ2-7,CSALHHSVVQYF
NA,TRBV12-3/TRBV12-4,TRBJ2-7,CASSLSGRGPYEQYF
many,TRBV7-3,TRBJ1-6,CASSSTGGRNSPLHF